The 11 T cell receptor beta chains presented below share a single source sample, sequenced in a study of preoperative IRX-2 immunotherapy in early breast cancer. Measured with immunoSEQ multiplex PCR; TCRdb has only the in-frame clones, and not every one. The sample contains around 30,000 clones, just under 80% of which appear only once. Treatment: preoperative locoregional IRX-2 cytokine immunotherapy. This specimen consisted of lymph node tissue, obtained before IRX-2 immunotherapy. The receptors originated from a human donor with breast cancer.

The chain is built from TRBV6-8 and TRBJ1-1; D not resolved. From germline, CDR1 is MNHGY and CDR2 SAAAGT. The CDR3 has 15 residues. V was pared by 6 bases and J by 2 bases, with 16 bases between. CDR3 DNA sequence: TGTGCCAGCAGCCCCATTGAGACGGGTAACACTGAAGCTTTCTTT. It encodes CASSPIETGNTEAFF.

This clone showed up just once. The gene calls are TRBV11-3 and TRBJ1-5; D remains ambiguous. Germline V gives CDR1 SGHNT, CDR2 YENEEA. The CDR3 is 14 amino acids. The ends were cut back, 2 bases at V and 4 bases at J, with 9 bases in the middle. The CDR3 region has the DNA TGTGCCAGCAGCTTACAACACGATAATCAGCCCCAGCATTTT. Its translation is CASSLQHDNQPQHF.

V and J are TRBV18 and TRBJ2-2; a weak D match, TRBD1 (6 bases). Trimming removed 6 bases from V and 1 base from J, with 9 bases in between. The CDR3 spans 14 residues. The germline V gene has CDR1 KGHSH and CDR2 LQKENI. In DNA, the CDR3 is TGTGCCAGCTCTACGACAGGGAACACCGGGGAGCTGTTTTTT. Its protein product is CASSTTGNTGELFF.

The V and J genes are TRBV7-4 and TRBJ1-2; the D is unclear. CDR3 length equals 15 residues. Trimming took 1 base from V and 0 from J, leaving 9 bases between them. The germline CDR1 and CDR2 sequences are SGHVT and SQSDAQ. CDR3 DNA: TGTGCCAGCAGCTTAGATTATAGTGCTAACTATGGCTACACCTTC. The encoded protein is CASSLDYSANYGYTF.

This chain joins TRBV7-1 and TRBJ2-7; TRBD2 matches 12 bases. TRBV7-1 is identified as an open reading frame with a role that is uncertain. V was pared by 5 bases and J by 0 bases, with 5 bases of the junction left unmatched. The CDR3 sequence is 16 residues long. The DNA for the CDR3 is TGTGCCAGCAGCCAAGCGACTAGCGGGGGCTCCTACGAGCAGTACTTC. Protein sequence: CASSQATSGGSYEQYF.

There are a few counts of this clone. This chain connects TRBV6-8 to TRBJ2-2; no clear D gene. Trimming shortened V by 7 bases and J by 2 bases, and 14 bases separated the two germline ends. The CDR3 consists of 15 residues. CDR1 is MNHGY and CDR2 is SAAAGT in the germline V gene. CDR3 bases: TGTGCCAGCAATTATGTAGGATCTAACACCGGGGAGCTGTTTTTT. This translates into CASNYVGSNTGELFF.

V and J are TRBV11-3 and TRBJ2-7, with D possibly being TRBD1 (5 bases). The CDR3 totals 14 residues. The germline V gene has CDR1 SGHNT and CDR2 YENEEA. With 2 bases removed from V and 0 bases from J, the gap between germline ends came to 8 bases. The CDR3 loop is CASSLIGASYEQYF. As DNA, the CDR3 is TGTGCCAGCAGCTTAATAGGGGCCTCCTACGAGCAGTACTTC.

The chain employs TRBV11-3 and TRBJ2-2, with 7 nucleotides matching TRBD1. The CDR3 loop spans 16 amino acids. V was pared by 3 bases and J by 3 bases, with 7 bases of the junction left unmatched. Germline-derived CDR1 and CDR2 are SGHNT and YENEEA. The CDR3 region has the DNA TGTGCCAGCAGCTTCAGTAGAGGGACAGACACCGGGGAGCTGTTTTTT. Its protein product is CASSFSRGTDTGELFF.

This clone was seen a handful of times. The chain uses TRBV19 and TRBJ1-5, with no clear D. The germline V and J ends were trimmed by 7 bases and 0 bases, with 25 bases remaining between them. Germline-derived CDR1 and CDR2 are LNHDA and SQIVND (reference sequence). The CDR3 has 19 amino acids. In DNA, the CDR3 is TGTGCCAGTACCCTAAAAAGCCCGGGAGAGCCGAATAGCAATCAGCCCCAGCATTTT. Protein sequence: CASTLKSPGEPNSNQPQHF.

This clone has just one count. This chain uses TRBV19 with TRBJ1-6; D remains ambiguous. This CDR3 has 15 amino acids. V shed 3 bases and J shed 2 bases, with 8 bases lying between them. CDR1 is LNHDA and CDR2 is SQIVND in the germline V gene (reference sequence). The CDR3 loop is CASSIRDTYNSPLHF. CDR3 DNA sequence: TGTGCCAGTAGTATCCGGGATACCTATAATTCACCCCTCCACTTT.

The rearrangement uses TRBV11-3 and TRBJ2-5; the match to TRBD1 covers 8 bases. Germline lookup yields CDR1 SGHNT and CDR2 YENEEA. The CDR3 has 14 amino acids. The ends lost 4 bases at V and 5 bases at J; junction bases unmatched: 6. The CDR3 nucleotides read TGTGCCAGCAGCTCGGCAGGGGGCCCGGAGACCCAGTACTTC. This encodes CASSSAGGPETQYF.